This entry features one T cell receptor beta chain sequence. The antigen is unknown. The PCR was carried out with 60 Vbeta primers and 13 Jbeta primers. The table came from immunoSEQ multiplex PCR; TCRdb's copy has only in-frame clones and leaves some out. In all, the sample yields around 140,000 clones. This sample is drawn from a study of cytomegalovirus exposure and HLA in healthy donors. Overall study context: An early data release held some 89 million unique TCRs from HLA-typed donors.

Overall study results and limits: Most CMV-associated TCR beta chains were later found to appear HLA-restricted.

The CDR3 totals 13 residues. Trimming removed 3 bases at V and 0 bases at J, with 7 bases between. Germline V lookup: CDR1 SGDLS, CDR2 YYNGEE. This sequence originates from a man in his late teens or twenties in good health and CMV-seronegative. V is TRBV9 and J is TRBJ2-7; D is ambiguous. Sequencing used PBMCs. CDR3 DNA: TGTGCCAGCAGCGCTCCTAGCTCCTACGAGCAGTACTTC. Translating gives CASSAPSSYEQYF.